The 14 T cell receptor beta chains reported below all come from one sample, sequenced in a study of T cells after yellow fever vaccination. MiXCR, run by TCRdb on the 5' RACE reads, gives a single entry per CDR3 protein. There are a few hundred thousand distinct CDR3 sequences in the sample; about a sixth occur only once, and roughly 17% lies in the top ten. Sequenced here: PBMCs, sampled about 5 days after the first yellow fever vaccination. The receptors derive from a man younger than 35 who received the YFV17D yellow fever vaccine.

This sequence joins TRBV5-1 and TRBJ2-3; 7 bases fit TRBD1. Germline values: CDR1 SGHRS, CDR2 YFSETQ. The CDR3 consists of 15 residues. V lost 4 bases and J lost 2; bases outside the gene matches: 7. The CDR3 is CASSPGQVVTDTQYF. For the CDR3, the DNA is TGCGCCAGCAGCCCCGGACAGGTTGTCACAGATACGCAGTATTTT. Supplemented by reference TRBV5-1 and TRBJ2-3, the full variable domain reads KAGVTQTPRYLIKTRGQQVTLSCSPISGHRSVSWYQQTPGQGLQFLFEYFSETQRNKGNFPGRFSGRQFSNSRSEMNVSTLELGDSALYLCASSPGQVVTDTQYFGPGTRLTVL.

CDR3 region: CASSLRQFEEQYF. The CDR3 DNA reads as TGTGCCAGCAGTTTAAGGCAGTTCGAAGAGCAGTACTTC. The chain joins TRBV12-3 or TRBV12-4 to TRBJ2-7; D gene uncertain. The CDR3 runs 13 residues. Trimming took off 2 bases at V and 7 bases at J, with 12 bases between the two ends.

This sequence joins TRBV5-4 and TRBJ2-6; TRBD1 might be the D (6 bases). Trimming stripped 2 bases from V and 3 bases from J, with 9 bases between. Germline values: CDR1 SGHNT, CDR2 YYREEE (reference sequence). The CDR3 contains 15 residues. The CDR3 DNA is TGTGCCAGCAGCTTCGCAGGGGATGGGGCCAACGTCCTGACTTTC. Translated, it gives CASSFAGDGANVLTF.

This clonotype was counted a few times. This chain uses TRBV12-3 or TRBV12-4 with TRBJ1-2, with 10 positions matching TRBD1. CDR3 size: 15 residues. The V segment lost 1 base and the J segment 4 bases; nucleotides outside the gene matches: 3. The CDR3 coding sequence is TGTGCCAGCAGTTTAGGGGACAGGGGCCCCTATGGCTACACCTTC. Residues: CASSLGDRGPYGYTF.

The chain recombines TRBV6-1 with TRBJ1-3; unclear D gene. Germline CDR1 and CDR2: MNHNS and SASEGT. Trimming removed 11 bases from V and 2 bases from J, with 13 bases in between. This CDR3 contains 13 residues. CDR3 in DNA: TGTGCCGGCGGGGAGATCGCTGGAAACACCATATATTTT. Its protein is CAGGEIAGNTIYF.

This clonotype appeared many times. The gene calls are TRBV7-9 and TRBJ1-5; 7 bases are a match to TRBD1. The CDR3 covers 14 residues. From germline, CDR1 is SEHNR and CDR2 FQNEAQ (reference sequence). J was trimmed by 4 bases and V by 5 bases; bases with no gene match: 5. CDR3 residues: CASSGDSLNQPQHF. CDR3 nucleotide sequence: TGTGCCAGCAGCGGGGACAGTTTAAATCAGCCCCAGCATTTT.

A few counts support this clonotype. This chain uses TRBV7-9 with TRBJ1-1; the D gene is possibly TRBD1 (6 bases). This CDR3 comprises 11 residues. The germline V and J ends were trimmed by 8 bases and 8 bases, with 12 bases remaining between them. Germline V gives CDR1 SEHNR, CDR2 FQNEAQ (reference sequence). The CDR3 sequence is CASGTQGEAFF. As DNA, the CDR3 is TGTGCCAGCGGTACCCAGGGGGAAGCTTTCTTT.

This clonotype showed up just a few times. This chain joins TRBV6-5 and TRBJ1-1; tentatively, D is TRBD1 (5 bases). The germline V gene has CDR1 MNHEY and CDR2 SVGAGI. Between the trimmed V and J ends, which lost 5 bases and 4 bases, there was a span of 8 bases. The CDR3 runs to 12 residues. The CDR3 DNA sequence: TGTGCCAGCAGTCACGGGGGCACTGAAGCTTTCTTT. Protein: CASSHGGTEAFF.

The chain employs TRBV4-1 and TRBJ2-7; D call uncertain. In germline, CDR1 is MGHRA, CDR2 YSYEKL. There are 15 residues in the CDR3. Trimming stripped 6 bases from V and 3 bases from J, with 18 bases between. The CDR3 region is CASSLRWTAVYEQYV. CDR3 bases: TGCGCCAGCAGTTTACGATGGACGGCAGTCTACGAGCAGTACGTC.

This clonotype was observed a handful of times. This chain joins TRBV7-2 and TRBJ2-2; D may be TRBD2 (5 bases). Germline CDR1 is SGHTA and CDR2 is FQGNSA. V lost 5 bases to trimming and J lost 4 bases, with 11 bases between them. CDR3 size: 14 residues. CDR3 DNA: TGTGCCAGCAGCCCAACTAGTTTCACCGGGGAGCTGTTTTTT. It translates to CASSPTSFTGELFF. Supplemented by reference TRBV7-2 and TRBJ2-2, the full variable domain reads GAGVSQSPSNKVTEKGKDVELRCDPISGHTALYWYRQSLGQGLEFLIYFQGNSAPDKSGLPSDRFSAERTGGSVSTLTIQRTQQEDSAVYLCASSPTSFTGELFFGEGSRLTVL.

J is TRBJ2-1 and V is TRBV4-3; D remains ambiguous. The CDR3 totals 15 residues. Germline loops: CDR1 LGHNA, CDR2 YSLEER. The V end was cut by 1 base, the J end by 5 bases, with 12 bases between. This CDR3 reads CASSQGLLGNNEQFF. CDR3 sequence (DNA): TGCGCCAGCAGCCAAGGTCTCTTAGGCAACAATGAGCAGTTCTTC.

This clonotype showed up just a few times. V gene TRBV6-5 combines with J gene TRBJ1-5; unclear D gene. The V and J ends lost 2 bases and 0 bases respectively, with 17 bases between them. Germline V gene data show CDR1 as MNHEY and CDR2 as SVGAGI. This CDR3 contains 18 residues. This CDR3 reads CASSYERELWYSNQPQHF. The CDR3, as DNA: TGTGCCAGCAGTTACGAGCGGGAACTATGGTATAGCAATCAGCCCCAGCATTTT.

The chain carries TRBV7-8 and TRBJ1-4; a possible D gene is TRBD1 (5 bases). CDR1 and CDR2 from the germline V gene are SGHVS and FQNEAQ. The CDR3 has 17 amino acids. Trimming removed 2 bases from V and 4 bases from J, with 17 bases in between. The CDR3 bases are TGTGCCAGCAGCTTAAGTCGGGACGGCTCGAGTAATGAAAAACTGTTTTTT. Amino acids: CASSLSRDGSSNEKLFF.

V is TRBV4-1 and J is TRBJ1-1; D is uncertain. The CDR3 is 16 amino acids. V gave up 0 bases and J gave up 4 bases, with 15 bases separating them. Germline lookup yields CDR1 MGHRA and CDR2 YSYEKL. The DNA of the CDR3 is TGCGCCAGCAGCCAAGATACCGGATTCTCGGGCACTGAAGCTTTCTTT. Protein product: CASSQDTGFSGTEAFF.